These 22 T cell receptor beta chains were sequenced from one sample in a study of blood T cells in healthy people across ages. The use of a sample-barcoded 5' primer and a J-beta primer mix characterized a second PCR of about 6 to 12 cycles. MiXCR, applied by TCRdb to the 5' RACE reads, yields one record per CDR3 protein. The sample has about 1.4 million distinct CDR3 sequences; approximately 59% are singletons. Sequenced sample: blood. Source of these receptors: a man younger than 35 in good health.

J is TRBJ2-5 and V is TRBV29-1; no clear D gene. The CDR3 totals 13 residues. Germline CDR1 is SQVTM and CDR2 is ANQGSEA. Trimming shortened V by 6 bases and J by 11 bases, and 22 bases separated the two germline ends. The CDR3 here is CSVNMDAYNEQYF. The CDR3 DNA follows: TGCAGCGTAAACATGGACGCTTACAATGAGCAGTACTTC. The entire variable domain, with the rest obtained from reference TRBV29-1 and TRBJ2-5, is as follows: SAVISQKPSRDICQRGTSLTIQCQVDSQVTMMFWYRQQPGQSLTLIATANQGSEATYESGFVIDKFPISRPNLTFSTLTVSNMSPEDSSIYLCSVNMDAYNEQYFGPGTRLLVL.

The J gene is TRBJ1-5, the V gene TRBV20-1; D is perhaps TRBD1 (5 bases). V was cut by 0 bases and J by 7 bases, with 13 bases left in between. The CDR3 extends over 14 amino acids. Germline CDR1 is DFQATT and CDR2 is SNEGSKA (reference sequence). CDR3 coding DNA: TGCAGTGCTAGAGATTTAGGGGCTTGGCAGCCCCAGCATTTT. It is translated as CSARDLGAWQPQHF.

CDR3 DNA: TGTGCCAGCAGCTTCCCCAGGGCGGGCGGGGCCAACGTCCTGACTTTC. Protein sequence: CASSFPRAGGANVLTF. This chain connects TRBV5-4 to TRBJ2-6; D might be TRBD1 or TRBD2, each matching 5 bases. This CDR3 is 16 amino acids long. The V end was cut by 2 bases, the J end by 4 bases, with 13 bases between. The germline CDR1 and CDR2 sequences are SGHNT and YYREEE (reference sequence). The entire variable domain, with the rest obtained from reference TRBV5-4 and TRBJ2-6, is as follows: ETGVTQSPTHLIKTRGQQVTLRCSSQSGHNTVSWYQQALGQGPQFIFQYYREEENGRGNFPPRFSGLQFPNYSSELNVNALELDDSALYLCASSFPRAGGANVLTFGAGSRLTVL.

The CDR3 loop reads CASSQLPYSDGYTF. CDR3 bases: TGCGCCAGCAGCCAACTTCCGTACTCAGATGGCTACACCTTC. V gene TRBV4-1 combines with J gene TRBJ1-2; no reliable D call. Per the germline V gene, CDR1 is MGHRA and CDR2 is YSYEKL. This CDR3 region has 14 residues. V gave up 2 bases and J gave up 6 bases, with 13 bases separating them.

The chain joins TRBV4-3 to TRBJ2-1; D unclear. The germline V gene has CDR1 LGHNA and CDR2 YSLEER. V lost 0 bases and J lost 5, with 14 bases in between. The CDR3 covers 16 residues. CDR3: CASSQDPGGGHNEQFF. The CDR3 DNA is TGCGCCAGCAGCCAAGACCCGGGCGGCGGCCACAATGAGCAGTTCTTC.

The V call is TRBV11-2, the J call TRBJ2-2, with a possible D match to TRBD2 (5 bases). CDR1 is SGHAT, CDR2 FQNNGV, per germline. The V end lost 1 base, the J end lost 4 bases, and 10 bases lay between the germline ends. The CDR3 is made up of 15 amino acids. CDR3 protein: CASSLASITTGELFF. CDR3 in DNA: TGTGCCAGCAGCTTAGCTAGCATCACCACCGGGGAGCTGTTTTTT.

CDR3: CASSQVVQGNTEAFF. CDR3 nucleotides: TGCGCCAGCAGCCAAGTAGTACAGGGGAACACTGAAGCTTTCTTT. This chain joins TRBV4-1 and TRBJ1-1, with TRBD1 as a possible D gene (6 bases). Germline loops: CDR1 MGHRA, CDR2 YSYEKL. V was cut by 1 base and J by 1 base, with 10 bases left in between. The CDR3 extends over 15 amino acids.

On this clonotype: The junction departs from germline at one end; a sequencing error may be responsible. This rearrangement joins TRBV12-5 to TRBJ2-5; 13 bases map to TRBD2. The CDR3 is made up of 15 amino acids. The germline V gene encodes CDR1 LGHNT and CDR2 FRNRAP. CDR3 nucleotides: TGTGCTAGTGGTTCTGGTGGACTAGCGGGAGAGTCCCAGTACTTC. Its translation: CASGSGGLAGESQYF.

This clonotype is a singleton in its sample. The rearrangement joins TRBV5-1 to TRBJ2-3, with unresolved D. The CDR3 totals 11 residues. Germline loops: CDR1 SGHRS, CDR2 YFSETQ. The V end was cut by 0 bases, the J end by 8 bases, with 4 bases between. CDR3 region: CASSLGITQYF. The CDR3 nucleotides read TGCGCCAGCAGCTTGGGCATTACGCAGTATTTT.

This chain connects TRBV6-6 to TRBJ1-4; TRBD1 aligns across 7 bases. The CDR3 is made up of 14 amino acids. J gave up 8 bases and V 2 bases, and 5 bases lay outside the gene matches. Germline V lookup: CDR1 MNHNY, CDR2 SVGAGI (reference sequence). In DNA form, the CDR3 reads TGTGCCAGCAGTTACAGGGGGCTGTTAGAAAAACTGTTTTTT. Encoded protein: CASSYRGLLEKLFF.

The V call is TRBV6-6, the J call TRBJ2-3; D perhaps matches TRBD2 (6 bases). Germline V gives CDR1 MNHNY, CDR2 SVGAGI (reference sequence). The CDR3 extends over 16 amino acids. Trimming stripped 6 bases from V and 0 bases from J, with 16 bases between. The CDR3 sequence is CASSRLGGPSTDTQYF. The CDR3 bases are TGTGCCAGCAGCCGCCTAGGAGGGCCAAGCACAGATACGCAGTATTTT.

The V and J genes are TRBV20-1 and TRBJ2-1, with D hard to call. V was cut by 5 bases and J by 8 bases, with 22 bases left in between. The CDR3 extends over 15 amino acids. Germline loops: CDR1 DFQATT, CDR2 SNEGSKA (reference sequence). DNA for the CDR3: TGCAGTGCTGGTGGGTCCCCAAACCAACCGGATGAGCAGTTCTTC. Its translation: CSAGGSPNQPDEQFF.

The chain employs TRBV3-1 and TRBJ2-1, with 8 bases fitting TRBD2. Unmatched junction bases numbered 10, after V lost 4 bases and J lost 5 bases. Germline V CDR1 and CDR2: LGHDT, YNNKEL (reference sequence). The CDR3 length is 16 residues. CDR3: CASSRQLGTRDNEQFF. The CDR3 DNA follows: TGTGCCAGCAGCCGCCAACTGGGGACTAGAGACAATGAGCAGTTCTTC.

This clonotype was detected only a few times. The chain uses TRBV12-3 or TRBV12-4 and TRBJ2-4; D remains ambiguous. Matching the DNA end better, TRBJ2-7 makes the J call doubtful. The CDR3 runs 14 residues. The CDR3 loop reads CASSFDIRSSEQYF. The CDR3 nucleotides read TGTGCCAGCAGTTTTGATATCAGGTCCAGCGAGCAGTACTTC.

The V call is TRBV9, the J call TRBJ1-1; 7 bases are shared with TRBD1. CDR3 length: 15 residues. Germline V gene data show CDR1 as SGDLS and CDR2 as YYNGEE. J was trimmed by 0 bases and V by 4 bases; bases with no gene match: 6. This chain's CDR3 is CASSQGQDLNTEAFF. CDR3 sequence (DNA): TGTGCCAGCAGCCAAGGACAGGACTTGAACACTGAAGCTTTCTTT.

The CDR3: CSAIAIWGGKNPSTDTQYF. CDR3 nucleotides: TGCAGTGCAATAGCAATTTGGGGGGGGAAGAATCCATCCACAGATACGCAGTATTTT. The rearrangement uses TRBV20-1 and TRBJ2-3; 7 bases are a match to TRBD2. CDR1 is DFQATT and CDR2 is SNEGSKA in the germline V gene (reference sequence). V was pared by 6 bases and J by 2 bases, with 23 bases of the junction left unmatched. This CDR3 comprises 19 residues.

The chain carries TRBV12-3 or TRBV12-4 and TRBJ2-7, with D unclear. V lost 4 bases, J lost 6 bases, and 16 bases lay in between. The CDR3 sequence is 14 residues long. CDR3 in DNA: TGTGCCAGCAGTTCCCCTGACGCTGCTTCCGAGCAGTACTTC. Translating it yields CASSSPDAASEQYF.

The chain recombines TRBV6-2 or TRBV6-3 with TRBJ2-3; D is perhaps TRBD2 (6 bases). Germline values: CDR1 MNHEY, CDR2 SVGEGT. V was pared by 2 bases and J by 2 bases, with 14 bases between. The CDR3 is 16 residues long. In nucleotides, the CDR3 is TGTGCCAGCAGTTACGGGGGACTCGGTTACACAGATACGCAGTATTTT. Translating gives CASSYGGLGYTDTQYF.

V usage is TRBV11-2 and J usage is TRBJ1-6; perhaps TRBD1 as D (5 bases). This CDR3 has 13 residues. The V and J ends lost 3 bases and 8 bases respectively, with 8 bases between them. CDR1 SGHAT and CDR2 FQNNGV come from the germline V gene. The CDR3 nucleotides read TGTGCCAGCAGCTTTCAGGGTTATTCACCCCTCCACTTT. Its translation is CASSFQGYSPLHF.

This rearrangement joins TRBV14 to TRBJ2-7, with D uncertain. V lost 4 bases and J lost 2, with 12 bases in between. The CDR3 length is 14 residues. Germline CDR1 and CDR2: SGHDN and FVKESK. The CDR3 loop is CASSPFVSPYEQYF. The CDR3 region has the DNA TGTGCCAGCAGCCCTTTTGTGAGTCCCTACGAGCAGTACTTC. The complete variable domain, with remaining parts taken from reference TRBV14 and TRBJ2-7, reads EAGVTQFPSHSVIEKGQTVTLRCDPISGHDNLYWYRRVMGKEIKFLLHFVKESKQDESGMPNNRFLAERTGGTYSTLKVQPAELEDSGVYFCASSPFVSPYEQYFGPGTRLTVT.

The V gene is TRBV7-8, the J gene TRBJ2-5; 9 nucleotides match TRBD1. The ends lost 3 bases at V and 5 bases at J; junction bases unmatched: 7. The CDR3 covers 15 residues. Looked up from germline, CDR1 is SGHVS and CDR2 is FQNEAQ. The CDR3 reads CASSFGTGPGETQYF. CDR3 DNA sequence: TGTGCCAGCAGCTTCGGGACAGGGCCAGGGGAGACCCAGTACTTC.

This chain links TRBV7-6 with TRBJ2-3; D remains ambiguous. V lost 4 bases, J lost 4 bases, and 9 bases lay in between. The germline gives CDR1 SGHVS, CDR2 FNYEAQ. CDR3 length: 13 residues. The CDR3 DNA reads TGTGCCAGCAGCTCGAGCAGGTCAGATACGCAGTATTTT. It encodes CASSSSRSDTQYF.